The 4 T cell receptor beta chains presented below share a single source sample, sequenced in a study of PD-1 blockade in classical Hodgkin lymphoma. Repertoires were generated with immunoSEQ multiplex PCR, while TCRdb's copy carries only in-frame clones and drops some. The data show about 10,000 clones, with 70% to 85% seen just once and about 9.4% held by the top ten. Time point indicated: cycle 4 day 1 (C4D1), after less than 7 weeks of nivolumab. Every patient had relapsed following autologous stem cell transplantation, and cohorts differed in brentuximab vedotin exposure. Isolation of CD8+ T cells from thawed PBMCs used magnetic negative selection. The input for sequencing was CD8+ T cells from blood, taken before the fourth cycle of nivolumab. The receptors stem from a human donor with classical Hodgkin lymphoma.

This clone is categorized as hyperexpanded (1% or more). The chain joins TRBV5-1 to TRBJ1-1, with D uncertain. The germline CDR1 and CDR2 sequences are SGHRS and YFSETQ. This CDR3 comprises 14 residues. Deletions cut 5 bases from V and 1 base from J, with 12 bases between. The CDR3 sequence: CASSYISRNTEAFF. In DNA form, the CDR3 reads TGCGCCAGCAGTTATATAAGTAGGAACACTGAAGCTTTCTTT.

The chain employs TRBV6-5 and TRBJ2-3; 7 bases map to TRBD1. Trimming at V came to 4 bases and at J to 0 bases, leaving 7 bases not matched to a gene. This CDR3 spans 16 amino acids. Germline-derived CDR1 and CDR2 are MNHEY and SVGAGI. The CDR3 sequence: CASSFSDRASTDTQYF. The CDR3 coding sequence is TGTGCCAGCAGTTTCTCAGACAGGGCTAGCACAGATACGCAGTATTTT.

The table lists this clone with a few counts. This CDR3 is CASSLTRGRTEAFF. CDR3 DNA sequence: TGTGCCAGCAGCCTAACCAGGGGTCGAACTGAAGCTTTCTTT. V usage is TRBV7-8 and J usage is TRBJ1-1; possibly TRBD1 for D (6 bases). This CDR3 spans 14 amino acids. CDR1 is SGHVS, CDR2 FQNEAQ, per germline. V was trimmed by 5 bases and J by 5 bases, leaving 15 bases between them.

The CDR3 is CASTGDSPYEQYF. DNA of the CDR3: TGTGCCAGCACTGGGGACAGTCCCTACGAGCAGTACTTC. The rearrangement uses TRBV2 and TRBJ2-7; 7 bases line up with TRBD1. CDR3 length: 13 residues. CDR1 is SNHLY, CDR2 FYNNEI, per germline. The V segment lost 7 bases and the J segment 2 bases; nucleotides outside the gene matches: 5.